Detailed here is one T cell receptor (beta chain). These data belong to a study of low-dose radiotherapy and immunotherapy resistance in tumors. Across the whole study: Fractions of 0.5 Gy went to Cohort 1 every 2 weeks, totaling 6.5 Gy. Patients were treated with intravenous nivolumab at 240 mg every two weeks and were also dosed with ipilimumab at 1 mg/kg every six weeks.

Germline lookup yields CDR1 MNHNS and CDR2 SASEGT. J was trimmed by 6 bases and V by 6 bases; bases with no gene match: 12. The CDR3 sequence is 16 residues long. Time point given: before trial treatment. Nivolumab, ipilimumab, aspirin, low-dose cyclophosphamide and low-dose radiotherapy were given to donors. Patients eligible had advanced solid tumors without tumor-infiltrating lymphocytes. Covering alpha and beta chains, TRAV- and TRBV-specific primers were used for the first-strand cDNA. The authors ran 15 to 20 PCR cycles to amplify TCRs with a constant-region primer and V-primer adapter. MiXCR, applied by TCRdb to the reads, yields one record per CDR3 protein. Of some 85,000 distinct CDR3 sequences listed, approximately 17% are singletons.

The starting material was PBMCs, obtained before treatment. The TCR was taken from a male donor with prostate cancer. The chain joins TRBV6-1 to TRBJ2-1; 9 nucleotides align to TRBD1. DNA for the CDR3: TGTGCCAGCAGGCGCACCGGGACAGGGACGCGCAATGAGCAGTTCTTC. Translated: CASRRTGTGTRNEQFF.